This T cell receptor (beta chain) originates from a study of T cell clones after liver transplantation. In its sample, this clone was seen a few times. Its antigen is unknown. Points from the study as a whole: In two subjects, few donor cells limited the measurable donor-reactive repertoire.

Looked up from germline, CDR1 is LNHDA and CDR2 is SQIVND (reference sequence). Trimming removed 10 bases from V and 6 bases from J; junction bases left unmatched: 10. This CDR3 region has 14 residues. Measured with immunoSEQ multiplex PCR; TCRdb has only the in-frame clones, and not every one. The sample shows approximately 65,000 clones, 80% to 95% of them seen only once. The clonotype was recovered from a human patient who received a liver transplant. The graft donor may have contributed some T cells. The chain links TRBV19 to TRBJ1-5; 9 positions agree with TRBD1. The input for sequencing was CD4+ T cells from blood, taken about 27 months after liver transplant. Written as DNA, the CDR3 is TGTGCCACCAGAGACAGGGGGAATGGTCAGCCCCAGCATTTT. Its translation: CATRDRGNGQPQHF.